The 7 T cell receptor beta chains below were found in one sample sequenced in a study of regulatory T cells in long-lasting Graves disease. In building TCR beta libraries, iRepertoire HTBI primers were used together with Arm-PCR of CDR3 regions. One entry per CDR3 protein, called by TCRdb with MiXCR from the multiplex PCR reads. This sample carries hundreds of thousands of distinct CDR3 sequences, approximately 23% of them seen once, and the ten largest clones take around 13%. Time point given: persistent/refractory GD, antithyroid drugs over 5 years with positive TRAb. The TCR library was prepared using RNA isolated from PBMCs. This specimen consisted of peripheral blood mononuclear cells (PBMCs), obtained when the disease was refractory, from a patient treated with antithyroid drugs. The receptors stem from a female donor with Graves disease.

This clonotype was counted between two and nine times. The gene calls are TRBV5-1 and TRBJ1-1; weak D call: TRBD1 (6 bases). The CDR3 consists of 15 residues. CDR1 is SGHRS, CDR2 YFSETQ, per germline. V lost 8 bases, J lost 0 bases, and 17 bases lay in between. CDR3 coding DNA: TGCGCCAGTTTTCCCTCAGGGGCTATGAACACTGAAGCTTTCTTT. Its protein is CASFPSGAMNTEAFF.

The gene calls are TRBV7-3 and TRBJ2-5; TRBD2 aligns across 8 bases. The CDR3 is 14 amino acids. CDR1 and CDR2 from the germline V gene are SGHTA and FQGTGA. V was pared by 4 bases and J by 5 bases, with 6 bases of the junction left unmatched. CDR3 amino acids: CASSSRGGLETQYF. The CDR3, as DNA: TGTGCCAGCAGCTCCCGGGGGGGCTTGGAGACCCAGTACTTC. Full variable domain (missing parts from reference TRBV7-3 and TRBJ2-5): GAGVSQTPSNKVTEKGKYVELRCDPISGHTALYWYRQSLGQGPEFLIYFQGTGAADDSGLPNDRFFAVRPEGSVSTLKIQRTERGDSAVYLCASSSRGGLETQYFGPGTRLLVL.

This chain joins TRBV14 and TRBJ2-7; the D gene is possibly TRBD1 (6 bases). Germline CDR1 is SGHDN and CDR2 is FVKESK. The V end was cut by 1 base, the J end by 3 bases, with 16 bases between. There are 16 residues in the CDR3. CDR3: CASSQGQGLLIYEQYF. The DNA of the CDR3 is TGTGCCAGCAGCCAAGGGCAGGGGCTCCTGATCTACGAGCAGTACTTC.

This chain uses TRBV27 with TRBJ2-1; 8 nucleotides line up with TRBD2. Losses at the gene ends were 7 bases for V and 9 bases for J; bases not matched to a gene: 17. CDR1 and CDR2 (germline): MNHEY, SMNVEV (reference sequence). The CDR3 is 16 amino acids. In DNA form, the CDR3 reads TGTGCCAGCATTGGGGGACTAGACCCCTTGTGGGGTGAGCAGTTCTTC. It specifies CASIGGLDPLWGEQFF.

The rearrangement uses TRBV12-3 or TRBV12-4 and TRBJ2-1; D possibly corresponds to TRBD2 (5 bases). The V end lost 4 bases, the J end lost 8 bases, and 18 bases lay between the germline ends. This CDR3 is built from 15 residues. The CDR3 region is CASSYQAVGNYEQFF. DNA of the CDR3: TGTGCCAGCAGTTACCAGGCGGTCGGGAACTATGAGCAGTTCTTC.

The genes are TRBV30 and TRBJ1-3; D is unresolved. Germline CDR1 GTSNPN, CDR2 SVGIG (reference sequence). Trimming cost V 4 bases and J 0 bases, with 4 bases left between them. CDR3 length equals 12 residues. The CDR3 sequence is CAWKSSGNTIYF. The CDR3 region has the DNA TGTGCCTGGAAAAGCTCTGGAAACACCATATATTTT.

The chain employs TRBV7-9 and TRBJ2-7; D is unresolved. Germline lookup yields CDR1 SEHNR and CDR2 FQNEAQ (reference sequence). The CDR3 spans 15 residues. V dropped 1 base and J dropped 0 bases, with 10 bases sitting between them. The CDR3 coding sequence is TGTGCCAGCAGCTTAGGAGATGTGCGCTCCTACGAGCAGTACTTC. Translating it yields CASSLGDVRSYEQYF.